This record covers a single T cell receptor beta chain. Clones were sequenced by immunoSEQ multiplex PCR, and TCRdb holds only the in-frame ones, with some missing. The profile covers about 200,000 clones, with around four fifths appearing a single time and around 0.93% taken by the ten largest. V lost 4 bases and J lost 11, with 16 bases in between. CDR3 length: 14 residues. In germline, CDR1 is SGHRS, CDR2 YFSETQ. This sample was taken from a study of blood T cell repertoires in COVID-19. This receptor was obtained from a man between 60 and 75 years old with COVID-19, enrolled during active disease. The material sequenced was peripheral blood. The chain uses TRBV5-1 and TRBJ1-6; D is perhaps TRBD1 (6 bases). In DNA form, the CDR3 reads TGCGCCAGCAGCGATGGACAGAATCTTACACCCCTCCACTTT. Protein product: CASSDGQNLTPLHF.